These T cell receptor beta chains were read from a single sample in a study of identical twins. Using its own MiXCR run on the 5' RACE reads, TCRdb lists one record per CDR3 protein. The sample has about 240,000 distinct CDR3 sequences, roughly 13% seen once. These data also formed part of another study, on yellow fever vaccine responses in identical twins.

Sample: memory (CD45RO+) T cells sorted from blood. These receptors were collected from a woman aged 18-30 years in good health. The CDR3 runs from the conserved cysteine through the conserved F or W. A D gene is named only where the DNA matches it firmly. A row's size may be missing; if present it is once, few, many or a size class.

TRBD1,TRBJ2-5,.,TRBV5-8,CASSGGQGARETQYF,TGTGCCAGCAGCGGGGGACAGGGGGCAAGAGAGACCCAGTACTTC
.,TRBJ2-5,few,TRBV6-2/TRBV6-3,CASSYYSNQETQYF,TGTGCCAGCAGTTACTACTCAAACCAAGAGACCCAGTACTTC
.,TRBJ2-7,few,TRBV30,CAWRDSLGGQYF,TGTGCCTGGAGGGACTCACTCGGGGGGCAGTACTTC
.,TRBJ2-1,few,TRBV20-1,CSAAQDYNEQFF,TGCAGTGCTGCGCAGGACTACAATGAGCAGTTCTTC
.,TRBJ2-1,many,TRBV13,CASSLAGPYNEQFF,TGTGCCAGCAGCTTAGCTGGACCTTACAATGAGCAGTTCTTC
.,TRBJ2-1,many,TRBV14,CASSQDRWEIYDNEQFF,TGTGCCAGCAGCCAAGATCGGTGGGAGATCTATGACAATGAGCAGTTCTTC
.,TRBJ2-1,few,TRBV10-3,CAISESNTGRNEQFF,TGTGCCATCAGTGAGTCAAATACAGGGCGCAATGAGCAGTTCTTC
.,TRBJ2-7,many,TRBV4-3,CASSQGIRSGDEQYF,TGCGCCAGCAGCCAAGGGATACGCTCAGGGGACGAGCAGTACTTC
.,TRBJ2-1,.,TRBV12-3/TRBV12-4,CASAAGGREQFF,TGTGCCAGCGCCGCTGGGGGGCGTGAGCAGTTCTTC
.,TRBJ2-3,many,TRBV5-1,CASSSRTEDTQYF,TGCGCCAGCAGCTCCAGGACAGAAGATACGCAGTATTTT
TRBD1,TRBJ2-7,many,TRBV6-1,CASRDRESYEQYF,TGTGCCAGCAGAGACAGGGAATCCTACGAGCAGTACTTC
.,TRBJ2-7,.,TRBV2,CASSGVVSGEKASYEQYF,TGTGCCAGCAGCGGAGTCGTTTCAGGGGAGAAAGCCTCCTACGAGCAGTACTTC
TRBD1,TRBJ2-2,.,TRBV4-3,CASSQDTGGTGELFF,TGCGCCAGCAGCCAAGATACAGGGGGCACCGGGGAGCTGTTTTTT
.,TRBJ2-3,.,TRBV12-3/TRBV12-4,CASLVRAGGRPDTQYF,TGTGCCAGCTTAGTGAGGGCAGGGGGGCGTCCAGATACGCAGTATTTT
.,TRBJ2-7,many,TRBV6-2/TRBV6-3,CASTPGSSYEQYF,TGTGCCAGCACCCCAGGGAGCTCCTACGAGCAGTACTTC
.,TRBJ1-1,.,TRBV12-3/TRBV12-4,CASTSLSRTEAFF,TGTGCCAGCACCTCCCTCTCTCGGACTGAAGCTTTCTTT
TRBD1,TRBJ2-1,.,TRBV6-2/TRBV6-3,CASSYSIGQANEQFF,TGTGCCAGCAGTTACTCGATAGGACAGGCCAATGAGCAGTTCTTC
TRBD1,TRBJ2-2,few,TRBV24-1,CATSDLGQGDTGELFF,TGTGCCACCAGTGATTTGGGACAGGGGGACACCGGGGAGCTGTTTTTT
TRBD2,TRBJ2-1,few,TRBV20-1,CSARSGEREGLNEQFF,TGCAGTGCTAGATCCGGAGAGCGGGAGGGCCTAAATGAGCAGTTCTTC
.,TRBJ1-5,.,TRBV4-2,CASSQPEGASNQPQHF,TGTGCCAGCAGCCAGCCCGAAGGGGCCTCTAATCAACCCCAGCATTTT
TRBD1,TRBJ1-5,many,TRBV29-1,CSVGQASNQPQHF,TGCAGCGTGGGACAGGCGAGCAATCAGCCCCAGCATTTT
TRBD1,TRBJ2-2,few,TRBV18,CASSPQQPGQGAGELFF,TGTGCCAGCTCACCTCAACAACCGGGACAGGGGGCCGGGGAGCTGTTTTTT
.,TRBJ2-5,.,TRBV7-2,CASSPQWADTETQYF,TGTGCCAGCAGCCCCCAGTGGGCCGATACGGAGACCCAGTACTTC
.,TRBJ2-1,many,TRBV4-2,CASSQELRPTDYNEQFF,TGTGCCAGCAGCCAAGAGCTCCGGCCGACAGACTACAATGAGCAGTTCTTC
TRBD1,TRBJ2-7,.,TRBV10-3,CAITEGQDYEQYF,TGTGCCATCACCGAGGGACAGGACTACGAGCAGTACTTC
.,TRBJ2-2,many,TRBV7-3,CASSLRGDNTGELFF,TGTGCCAGCAGCTTAAGGGGGGATAACACCGGGGAGCTGTTTTTT
TRBD2,TRBJ2-1,.,TRBV20-1,CSARDLVAGGPVYNEQFF,TGCAGTGCTAGAGATCTTGTAGCGGGGGGCCCAGTTTACAATGAGCAGTTCTTC
.,TRBJ2-1,few,TRBV7-8,CASSPRDSSYNEQFF,TGTGCCAGCAGCCCGCGGGACTCGTCTTACAATGAGCAGTTCTTC
TRBD2,TRBJ2-7,many,TRBV10-2,CASSRLAGEYEQYF,TGCGCCAGCAGTAGGCTAGCGGGAGAATACGAGCAGTACTTC
TRBD1,TRBJ2-2,.,TRBV7-9,CASSRATGRGTGELFF,TGTGCCAGCAGCCGCGCGACAGGGCGTGGCACCGGGGAGCTGTTTTTT
.,TRBJ2-5,.,TRBV18,CASSAAGYQETQYF,TGTGCCAGCTCCGCCGCGGGGTACCAAGAGACCCAGTACTTC
.,TRBJ2-4,many,TRBV4-2,CASSQDFTIQYF,TGTGCCAGCAGCCAAGATTTTACCATTCAGTACTTC
.,TRBJ2-1,.,TRBV30,CAWRRYVEQFF,TGTGCCTGGAGGCGTTATGTTGAGCAGTTCTTC
.,TRBJ2-1,many,TRBV27,CASSLVGFYNEQFF,TGTGCCAGCAGTTTAGTCGGCTTCTACAATGAGCAGTTCTTC
.,TRBJ2-3,.,TRBV10-2,CASSLFLASDTQYF,TGCGCCAGCAGTCTCTTTCTAGCATCAGATACGCAGTATTTT
.,TRBJ1-1,many,TRBV5-1,CASSLGKAEAFF,TGCGCCAGCAGCTTGGGCAAGGCTGAAGCTTTCTTT
.,TRBJ2-2,many,TRBV5-6,CASSLRGPRTGELFF,TGTGCCAGCAGCTTGCGGGGGCCCCGAACCGGGGAGCTGTTTTTT
.,TRBJ2-1,few,TRBV4-3,CASSQEWQVRNNEQFF,TGCGCCAGCAGCCAAGAATGGCAGGTTAGGAACAATGAGCAGTTCTTC
.,TRBJ2-3,.,TRBV20-1,CSARDLAFSTDTQYF,TGCAGTGCTAGAGATCTAGCCTTTAGCACAGATACGCAGTATTTT
TRBD2,TRBJ2-5,.,TRBV11-2,CASSPFSGRETQYF,TGTGCCAGCAGCCCTTTTAGCGGGAGAGAGACCCAGTACTTC
.,TRBJ1-1,many,TRBV4-2,CASSQGRATNTEAFF,TGTGCCAGCAGCCAAGGGAGGGCGACGAACACTGAAGCTTTCTTT
.,TRBJ2-3,few,TRBV18,CASSPRAGVSTDTQYF,TGTGCCAGCTCACCCCGAGCCGGGGTCAGCACAGATACGCAGTATTTT
.,TRBJ2-7,.,TRBV19,CASSIKQGTEQYF,TGTGCCAGTAGTATCAAACAGGGAACCGAGCAGTACTTC
.,TRBJ2-7,few,TRBV5-1,CASSFNRGGGEQYF,TGCGCCAGCAGCTTTAACAGGGGGGGTGGCGAGCAGTACTTC
TRBD1,TRBJ2-3,.,TRBV27,CASSLSGAGGFSRRTDTQYF,TGTGCCAGCAGTTTATCGGGGGCAGGGGGCTTCAGTAGACGCACAGATACGCAGTATTTT
.,TRBJ2-3,.,TRBV12-3/TRBV12-4,CASSLNSPGTDTQYF,TGTGCCAGCAGTTTGAACTCACCAGGCACAGATACGCAGTATTTT
.,TRBJ2-2,.,TRBV24-1,CATSDLRQGIGELFF,TGTGCCACCAGTGATTTGCGTCAGGGGATCGGGGAGCTGTTTTTT
.,TRBJ1-2,few,TRBV29-1,CSVDGGGYGYTF,TGCAGCGTTGATGGGGGCGGCTATGGCTACACCTTC
TRBD1,TRBJ2-7,.,TRBV3-1,CASSPKTGVEYF,TGTGCCAGCAGCCCAAAGACAGGGGTCGAGTACTTC
.,TRBJ1-4,few,TRBV25-1,CASSEQFATNEKLFF,TGTGCCAGCAGTGAGCAGTTTGCAACTAATGAAAAACTGTTTTTT
TRBD1,TRBJ2-2,few,TRBV5-5,CASSHPASGQGGELFF,TGTGCCAGCAGCCACCCGGCCAGCGGACAGGGCGGGGAGCTGTTTTTT
.,TRBJ1-2,few,TRBV29-1,CSVERRRVGYTF,TGCAGCGTTGAACGGCGTAGGGTCGGCTACACCTTC